This T cell receptor beta chain comes out of a study of vaccination and CD4 T cells after COVID-19. Overall study findings and caveats: Convalescent patients' median share of reactive clones seen only post-vaccination was approximately 85%.

The CDR3 contains 15 residues. CDR1 is MGHRA, CDR2 YSYEKL, per germline. Trimming at V came to 3 bases and at J to 6 bases, leaving 9 bases not matched to a gene. Oncomine TCR Beta short-read sequencing was applied to DNA from cultured CD4+ T cells. Genomic DNA extraction was carried out from cultured CD4+ T cells. TCRdb reprocessed the PCR reads with MiXCR, giving one entry per CDR3 protein. The sample includes about 17,000 distinct CDR3 sequences, less than 70% of them seen just once. The treatment is: approximately nine-day PBMC culture with coronavirus spike peptide pools or control peptides (ViraFEST assay). ViraFEST expanded antigen-specific T cells with peptide pools, then sequenced TCRs. Per-well cultures of approximately 2.1 million PBMCs received 9.5 to 10 IU/ml IL-2 and 9 to 10 ug/ml peptide pools. With respect to this clonotype: Its antigen is still unknown.

The rearrangement joins TRBV4-1 to TRBJ2-3, with TRBD2 matching 7 bases. Source material: CD4+ T cells from blood, cultured in vitro. This clonotype originated in a human donor who had recovered from COVID-19. The CDR3 DNA is TGCGCCAGCAGCCAGGCTGGACTAGTTCCCGATACGCAGTATTTT. Amino acid sequence: CASSQAGLVPDTQYF.